What follows are 19 T cell receptor beta chains derived from one specimen sequenced in a study of blood T cell repertoires in COVID-19. Measured with immunoSEQ multiplex PCR; TCRdb has only the in-frame clones, and not every one. The sample holds hundreds of thousands of clones, 80% to 90% seen once. Material: PBMCs or T cells enriched from blood (not recorded which). These receptor sequences come from a woman aged 25 to 39 who had been exposed to COVID-19.

The chain carries TRBV7-9 and TRBJ1-2; D uncertain. CDR1 SEHNR and CDR2 FQNEAQ come from the germline V gene (reference sequence). Trimming removed 3 bases from V and 0 bases from J, with 11 bases in between. This CDR3 comprises 15 residues. The CDR3: CASSFSYTTNYGYTF. The CDR3 nucleotides are TGTGCCAGCAGCTTCTCTTATACTACTAACTATGGCTACACCTTC. The full variable domain, completed using reference TRBV7-9 and TRBJ1-2, is DTGVSQNPRHKITKRGQNVTFRCDPISEHNRLYWYRQTLGQGPEFLTYFQNEAQLEKSRLLSDRFSAERPKGSFSTLEIQRTEQGDSAMYLCASSFSYTTNYGYTFGSGTRLTVV.

This chain uses TRBV2 with TRBJ1-3, with a weak D call TRBD1 (5 bases). CDR3 length: 14 amino acids. V was pared by 4 bases and J by 4 bases, with 11 bases between. Germline V gene lookup returns CDR1 SNHLY and CDR2 FYNNEI. This chain's CDR3 is CASSVGAPGNTIYF. The CDR3 nucleotides are TGTGCCAGCAGTGTTGGGGCCCCCGGAAACACCATATATTTT.

The table lists this clone with a count of one. The chain uses TRBV5-1 and TRBJ2-7, with D perhaps matching TRBD2 (6 bases). This CDR3 region has 16 residues. CDR1 SGHRS and CDR2 YFSETQ come from the germline V gene. Trimming removed 3 bases at V and 0 bases at J, with 16 bases between. In DNA form, the CDR3 reads TGCGCCAGCAGCTCCGGGGGACTGCCTAGCTCCTACGAGCAGTACTTC. It encodes CASSSGGLPSSYEQYF.

CDR3 sequence reads: CASSMTGRNQPQHF. The CDR3 DNA follows: TGTGCCAGTAGTATGACAGGGCGCAATCAGCCCCAGCATTTT. The V call is TRBV19, the J call TRBJ1-5; 7 bases agree with TRBD1. The CDR3 consists of 14 residues. V gave up 3 bases and J gave up 2 bases; unmatched junction bases: 1. Germline CDR1 and CDR2: LNHDA and SQIVND (reference sequence).

This chain links TRBV2 with TRBJ1-4; D gene unclear. The length of the CDR3 is 14 residues. Deletions cut 5 bases from V and 4 bases from J, with 11 bases between. The germline gives CDR1 SNHLY, CDR2 FYNNEI. The CDR3 here is CASSLMGGNEKLFF. The CDR3 coding sequence is TGTGCCAGCAGTTTGATGGGAGGTAATGAAAAACTGTTTTTT.

The chain carries TRBV5-4 and TRBJ2-7, with D perhaps TRBD2 (5 bases). The CDR3 is 13 residues long. V was cut by 0 bases and J by 7 bases, with 11 bases left in between. Per the germline V gene, CDR1 is SGHNT and CDR2 is YYREEE (reference sequence). The CDR3: CASSLVGGSEQYF. CDR3 in DNA: TGTGCCAGCAGCTTGGTTGGCGGGTCTGAGCAGTACTTC. Variable domain in full (rest from reference TRBV5-4 and TRBJ2-7): ETGVTQSPTHLIKTRGQQVTLRCSSQSGHNTVSWYQQALGQGPQFIFQYYREEENGRGNFPPRFSGLQFPNYSSELNVNALELDDSALYLCASSLVGGSEQYFGPGTRLTVT.

The rearrangement joins TRBV7-9 to TRBJ2-3, with 11 bases identical to TRBD1. The junction had 10 bases not matched to a gene; V was cut back by 5 bases and J by 6 bases. Germline V gene lookup returns CDR1 SEHNR and CDR2 FQNEAQ (reference sequence). The CDR3 is made up of 16 amino acids. CDR3 loop: CASSTQRTGGADTQYF. CDR3 in DNA: TGTGCCAGCAGCACACAGCGGACAGGGGGCGCCGATACGCAGTATTTT.

V usage is TRBV6-4 and J usage is TRBJ2-2; TRBD2 agrees at 11 bases. Trimming cost V 2 bases and J 2 bases; bases outside gene matches: 4. Germline V lookup: CDR1 MRHNA, CDR2 SNTAGT. This CDR3 is 17 amino acids long. CDR3 sequence: CASSDIGTSGNTGELFF. CDR3 DNA sequence: TGTGCCAGCAGTGACATCGGGACTAGCGGAAACACCGGGGAGCTGTTTTTT.

This sequence joins TRBV12-5 and TRBJ1-6; D unresolved. Looked up from germline, CDR1 is LGHNT and CDR2 is FRNRAP. V was clipped by 6 bases and J by 7 bases, with 10 bases between them. The CDR3 has 13 residues. The CDR3 coding sequence is TGTGCTAGTGGGAGATTCGGGAATTCACCCCTCCACTTT. Protein sequence: CASGRFGNSPLHF.

The CDR3 DNA sequence: TGTGCCAGCAGCTTGGGGACTAGCGGGGGGTTCCAAGAGACCCAGTACTTC. Protein sequence: CASSLGTSGGFQETQYF. The chain links TRBV11-2 to TRBJ2-5, with TRBD2 matching over 15 bases. The length of the CDR3 is 17 residues. Trimming cost V 3 bases and J 1 base; bases outside gene matches: 3. The V gene's germline CDR1 is SGHAT and CDR2 FQNNGV.

The chain uses TRBV5-1 and TRBJ2-1; the match to TRBD2 covers 8 bases. The germline V gene encodes CDR1 SGHRS and CDR2 YFSETQ. The CDR3 has 18 residues. The V and J ends lost 2 bases and 1 base, in that order; junction bases with no gene match: 11. Here the CDR3 DNA reads TGCGCCAGCAGCTTTGGTAGTTTGGGCGGGGGGTCCTACAATGAGCAGTTCTTC. Translating gives CASSFGSLGGGSYNEQFF.

The V call is TRBV5-1, the J call TRBJ2-2; TRBD1 might be the D (5 bases). The V end was cut by 5 bases, the J end by 0 bases, with 11 bases between. Germline V lookup: CDR1 SGHRS, CDR2 YFSETQ. The CDR3 totals 15 residues. The CDR3 DNA is TGCGCCAGCAGTTTTCAGGGAACGAACACCGGGGAGCTGTTTTTT. Translated, it gives CASSFQGTNTGELFF.

This chain connects TRBV2 to TRBJ1-3, with 8 bases lining up with TRBD1. In germline, CDR1 is SNHLY, CDR2 FYNNEI. The CDR3 is 14 residues long. V shed 6 bases, J shed 2 bases, and the junction held 3 bases outside the gene matches. This chain's CDR3 is CASRQGAPGNTIYF. The CDR3 nucleotides read TGTGCCAGCAGGCAGGGGGCGCCTGGAAACACCATATATTTT.

V and J are TRBV28 and TRBJ1-2; D is unresolved. The germline V and J ends were trimmed by 7 bases and 4 bases, with 13 bases remaining between them. The CDR3 has 13 residues. The V gene's germline CDR1 is MDHEN and CDR2 SYDVKM. CDR3 sequence (DNA): TGTGCCAGCACCGGGCTCCGGGGCTATGGCTACACCTTC. Translated: CASTGLRGYGYTF.

This chain connects TRBV10-2 to TRBJ2-5; possible D gene TRBD1, 5 bases. The V gene lost 4 bases and the J gene lost 4 bases, with 13 bases spanning the gap. Germline-derived CDR1 and CDR2 are WSHSY and SAAADI. The CDR3 length is 14 residues. For the CDR3, the DNA is TGCGCCAGCAGTGTTGTCTCCAGGGTAGAGACCCAGTACTTC. It encodes CASSVVSRVETQYF.

V and J are TRBV19 and TRBJ1-1; D remains unclear. The CDR3 totals 13 residues. The V and J ends lost 3 bases and 4 bases respectively, with 9 bases between them. Per germline, CDR1 LNHDA and CDR2 SQIVND (reference sequence). The CDR3 coding sequence is TGTGCCAGTAGTATCTCGGAGGGCACTGAAGCTTTCTTT. It yields the protein CASSISEGTEAFF.

A word on this clone: At one of its ends the junction is not consistent with the germline gene, which may arise from a read error. This sequence joins TRBV7-9 and TRBJ1-2; D not resolved. The CDR3 extends over 11 amino acids. The germline gives CDR1 SEHNR, CDR2 FQNEAQ (reference sequence). CDR3 protein: CASSKDYGHTF. The CDR3 nucleotides read TGTGCCAGCAGCAAAGACTATGGCCACACCTTC. Using reference TRBV7-9 and TRBJ1-2 for the parts outside the CDR3, the full variable domain is DTGVSQNPRHKITKRGQNVTFRCDPISEHNRLYWYRQTLGQGPEFLTYFQNEAQLEKSRLLSDRFSAERPKGSFSTLEIQRTEQGDSAMYLCASSKDYGHTFGSGTRLTVV.

The rearrangement uses TRBV21-1 and TRBJ1-2. TRBV21-1 constitutes a pseudogene. The CDR3 loop spans 15 amino acids. CDR3 DNA sequence: TGTGCCAGCAGGCCGGGGGGGGAGGTAGGCTATGGCTACACCTTC. Translated, it gives CASRPGGEVGYGYTF.

The chain uses TRBV7-3 and TRBJ2-3; a possible D gene is TRBD1 (6 bases). CDR1 and CDR2 (germline): SGHTA, FQGTGA. The CDR3 contains 15 residues. V dropped 2 bases and J dropped 0 bases, with 9 bases sitting between them. CDR3 DNA: TGTGCCAGCAGCTTAGACAGGATTAGCACAGATACGCAGTATTTT. It codes for CASSLDRISTDTQYF.